The 13 T cell receptor beta chains below all came from one sample that was sequenced in a study of response to subunit inactivated influenza vaccine. TCRdb re-called the RT-PCR reads through MiXCR, storing one row per CDR3 protein. The data hold fewer than 550,000 distinct CDR3 sequences, with 25% observed a single time. Here the sequenced sample was CD4+ T cells sorted from PBMCs, taken more than 4 days after vaccination. The receptors shown here come from a man aged 50 to 60 who received an inactivated influenza vaccine.

This clonotype was observed a few times. The chain recombines TRBV30 with TRBJ2-5; TRBD1 agrees at 7 bases. The V and J ends lost 1 base and 5 bases, in that order; junction bases with no gene match: 10. The CDR3 contains 15 residues. Germline V gene sequence: CDR1 GTSNPN, CDR2 SVGIG (reference sequence). The CDR3 sequence is CAWSEPGQTVETQYF. Here the CDR3 DNA reads TGTGCCTGGAGTGAACCGGGACAGACGGTGGAGACCCAGTACTTC.

The chain recombines TRBV2 with TRBJ2-7; D call uncertain. Germline V gene data show CDR1 as SNHLY and CDR2 as FYNNEI. This CDR3 is built from 11 residues. V dropped 5 bases and J dropped 7 bases, with 9 bases sitting between them. CDR3 loop: CASSLKAEQYF. CDR3 nucleotide sequence: TGTGCCAGCAGTCTCAAGGCGGAGCAGTACTTC.

The chain recombines TRBV20-1 with TRBJ2-4; perhaps D is TRBD1 or TRBD2 (5 bases each). Germline V gives CDR1 DFQATT, CDR2 SNEGSKA (reference sequence). V lost 6 bases to trimming and J lost 0 bases, with 21 bases between them. The CDR3 length is 17 residues. Here the CDR3 reads CSATAAGGPLAKNIQYF. Here the CDR3 DNA reads TGCAGTGCCACTGCGGCTGGGGGACCTCTAGCCAAAAACATTCAGTACTTC.

V is TRBV4-1 and J is TRBJ1-2; 7 positions agree with TRBD1. The J segment lost 2 bases and the V segment lost 3 bases, leaving 9 bases of the junction unmatched. This CDR3 comprises 16 residues. Germline V gene data show CDR1 as MGHRA and CDR2 as YSYEKL. The CDR3 sequence is CASSHNFGGQNYGYTF. Written as DNA, the CDR3 is TGCGCCAGCAGCCACAACTTCGGGGGACAGAACTATGGCTACACCTTC.

The CDR3 DNA reads as TGTGCCAGCACCCCCAGTCTCTATGACGGACAGGGCATAATAGGGCAGTTCTTC. Translating it yields CASTPSLYDGQGIIGQFF. The gene calls are TRBV11-2 and TRBJ2-1; 8 bases are shared with TRBD1. The V gene end was trimmed by 7 bases and the J gene end by 12 bases; junction bases not matched to a gene: 26. This CDR3 comprises 18 residues. Germline CDR1 and CDR2: SGHAT and FQNNGV.

This chain uses TRBV11-2 with TRBJ2-3, with 7 bases lining up with TRBD2. V lost 0 bases, J lost 1 base, and 7 bases stayed unmatched. The germline V gene encodes CDR1 SGHAT and CDR2 FQNNGV. This CDR3 has 17 residues. The CDR3 DNA sequence: TGTGCCAGCAGCTTAGAATGGGGGGGGATACGCACAGATACGCAGTATTTT. Translated, it gives CASSLEWGGIRTDTQYF.

This chain uses TRBV11-2 with TRBJ2-1; D is uncertain. V was trimmed by 2 bases and J by 1 base, leaving 6 bases between them. The CDR3 is 14 residues long. Germline V gene lookup returns CDR1 SGHAT and CDR2 FQNNGV. In DNA, the CDR3 is TGTGCCAGCAGCTTATGGCAGTCCTACAATGAGCAGTTCTTC. Protein sequence: CASSLWQSYNEQFF.

In its sample, this clonotype was seen a few times. The chain joins TRBV6-2 or TRBV6-3 to TRBJ2-5; D remains unclear. V gave up 3 bases and J gave up 0 bases, with 14 bases separating them. The CDR3 length is 16 residues. CDR1 is MNHEY, CDR2 SVGEGT, per germline. CDR3 in amino acids: CASSYGRSSDQETQYF. CDR3 nucleotide sequence: TGTGCCAGCAGTTATGGACGGAGCTCCGACCAAGAGACCCAGTACTTC.

This chain connects TRBV20-1 to TRBJ1-5; a weak D match, TRBD1 (5 bases). Trimming left V 6 bases short and J 0 bases short, with 15 bases between. Germline CDR1 reads DFQATT; CDR2 reads SNEGSKA (reference sequence). The CDR3 spans 15 residues. CDR3 sequence reads: CSAKGTEYSNQPQHF. DNA of the CDR3: TGCAGTGCAAAGGGGACGGAATATAGCAATCAGCCCCAGCATTTT.

The V call is TRBV7-9, the J call TRBJ1-4; D is uncertain. V lost 5 bases and J lost 7, with 17 bases in between. The CDR3 runs to 15 residues. Germline CDR1 and CDR2: SEHNR and FQNEAQ (reference sequence). The CDR3: CASSRPSWVGEKLFF. The CDR3, as DNA: TGTGCCAGCAGCCGTCCGTCGTGGGTGGGTGAAAAACTGTTTTTT.

This clonotype was seen a handful of times. This sequence joins TRBV21-1 and TRBJ1-2. TRBV21-1 represents a pseudogene. The CDR3 runs 14 residues. CDR3 sequence: CASSLLITQGIYTF. DNA for the CDR3: TGTGCCAGCAGCCTGCTTATAACGCAAGGAATCTACACCTTC.

V gene TRBV5-1 combines with J gene TRBJ2-1; tentative D call: TRBD1 (5 bases). The V end lost 5 bases, the J end lost 4 bases, and 16 bases lay between the germline ends. Germline V gene lookup returns CDR1 SGHRS and CDR2 YFSETQ. The CDR3 is 15 amino acids. The CDR3 loop reads CASRSQGTEYNEQFF. The CDR3 DNA is TGCGCCAGCAGGTCCCAGGGTACGGAATACAATGAGCAGTTCTTC.

The chain is built from TRBV4-1 and TRBJ1-5; D is uncertain. Germline V CDR1 and CDR2: MGHRA, YSYEKL. V lost 0 bases, J lost 3 bases, and 6 bases lay in between. The CDR3 covers 14 residues. The CDR3 is CASSQDTYNQPQHF. CDR3 bases: TGCGCCAGCAGCCAAGACACTTACAATCAGCCCCAGCATTTT.